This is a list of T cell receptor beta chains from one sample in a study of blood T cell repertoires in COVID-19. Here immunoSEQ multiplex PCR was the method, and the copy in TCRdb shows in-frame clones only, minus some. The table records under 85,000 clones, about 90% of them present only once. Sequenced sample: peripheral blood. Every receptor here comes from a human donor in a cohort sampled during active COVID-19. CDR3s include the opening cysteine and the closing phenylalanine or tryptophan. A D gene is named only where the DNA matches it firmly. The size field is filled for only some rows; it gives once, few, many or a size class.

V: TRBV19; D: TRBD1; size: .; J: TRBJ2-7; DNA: TGTGCCAGTAGGCCGGAGTGGGACAGGGTCCACGAGCAGTACTTC; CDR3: CASRPEWDRVHEQYF
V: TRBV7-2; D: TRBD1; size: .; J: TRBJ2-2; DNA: TGTGCCAGCAGCGTGTCCGGGACAGGTCCGTTGGGGACCGGGGAGCTGTTTTTT; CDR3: CASSVSGTGPLGTGELFF
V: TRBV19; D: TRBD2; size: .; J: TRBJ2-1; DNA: TGTGCCAGTAGTATGATAGCGGGGCGACGAAATGAGCAGTTCTTC; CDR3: CASSMIAGRRNEQFF
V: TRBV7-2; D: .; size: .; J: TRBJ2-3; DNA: TGTGCCAGCAGCTTAGTGGCAGGGCGCACAGATACGCAGTATTTT; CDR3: CASSLVAGRTDTQYF
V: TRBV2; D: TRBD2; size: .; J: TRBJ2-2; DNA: TGTGCCAGCAGTGAACTGCGGGGGGGCGTGGGGGAGCTGTTTTTT; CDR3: CASSELRGGVGELFF
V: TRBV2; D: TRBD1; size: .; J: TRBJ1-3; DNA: TGTGCCAGCAGCGAATTCCGGGACAGGGGTAGAAACACCATATATTTT; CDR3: CASSEFRDRGRNTIYF
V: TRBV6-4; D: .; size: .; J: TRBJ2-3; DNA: TGTGCCAGCAGTGAGGGGGGACAGTACAGCACAGATACGCAGTATTTT; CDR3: CASSEGGQYSTDTQYF
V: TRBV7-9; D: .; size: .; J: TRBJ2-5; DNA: TGTGCCAGCGGTAGGGGGGGTAGTGAAGAGACCCAGTACTTC; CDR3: CASGRGGSEETQYF
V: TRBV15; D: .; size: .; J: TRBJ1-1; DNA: TGTGCCACCAGCAGAGACAGGCCAAACACTGAAGCTTTCTTT; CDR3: CATSRDRPNTEAFF
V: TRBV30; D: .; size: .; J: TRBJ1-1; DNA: TGTGCCTGGAGGGGGGGGACTGAAGCTTTCTTT; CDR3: CAWRGGTEAFF
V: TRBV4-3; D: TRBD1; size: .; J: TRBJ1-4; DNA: TGCGCCAGCAGCCCCAACTCCGGGACAGGGGGTGAAAAACTGTTTTTT; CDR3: CASSPNSGTGGEKLFF
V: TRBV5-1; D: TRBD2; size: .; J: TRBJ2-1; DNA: TGCGCCAGCAGCACAACCCGGACTAGCGGGGGGAAGAACAATGAGCAGTTCTTC; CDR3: CASSTTRTSGGKNNEQFF
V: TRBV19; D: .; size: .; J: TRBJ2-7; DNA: TGTGCCAGAATAGGGAGGAGCGAGGGCGAGCAGTACTTC; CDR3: CARIGRSEGEQYF
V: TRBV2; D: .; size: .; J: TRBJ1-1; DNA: TGTGCCAGCAGTGTGGCAGTCCGAAACACTGAAGCTTTCTTT; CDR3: CASSVAVRNTEAFF
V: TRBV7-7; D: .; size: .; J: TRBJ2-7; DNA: TGTGCCAGCAGGTTCTCCGGTCGGTCCTCCTACGAGCAGTACTTC; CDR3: CASRFSGRSSYEQYF
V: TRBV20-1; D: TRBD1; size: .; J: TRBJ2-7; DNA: TGCAGTGCTAGTGACAGGGGGTCATCCTACGAGCAGTACTTC; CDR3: CSASDRGSSYEQYF
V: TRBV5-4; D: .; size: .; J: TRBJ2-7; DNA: TGTGCCAGCAGCGGGGAGGGGGACGGGTCTCGCGAGCAGTACTTC; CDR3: CASSGEGDGSREQYF
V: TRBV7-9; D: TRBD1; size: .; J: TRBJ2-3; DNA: TGTGCCAGCAGCTTATGGCAGGGGGCGCGGACAGATACGCAGTATTTT; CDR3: CASSLWQGARTDTQYF
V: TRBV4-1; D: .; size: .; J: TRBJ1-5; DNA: TGCGCCAGCAGCGAGTATGGCAATCAGCCCCAGCATTTT; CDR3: CASSEYGNQPQHF
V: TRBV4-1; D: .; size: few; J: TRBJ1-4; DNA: TGCGCCAGCAGCCAAGTGTCACAGGGAAGGGAAAAACTGTTTTTT; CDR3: CASSQVSQGREKLFF
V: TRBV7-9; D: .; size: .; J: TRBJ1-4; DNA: TGTGCCAGCAGCTTGGGGCCCCTTGTTGGGGTCGGGGAAAAACTGTTTTTT; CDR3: CASSLGPLVGVGEKLFF
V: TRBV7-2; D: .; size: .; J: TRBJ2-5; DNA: TGTGCCAGCAGCTGGGGGGTAGGAGAGACCCAGTACTTC; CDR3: CASSWGVGETQYF
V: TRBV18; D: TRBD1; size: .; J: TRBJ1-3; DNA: TGTGCCAGCTCACCCGCAGGGGGCCAGTTCTCTGGAAACACCATATATTTT; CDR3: CASSPAGGQFSGNTIYF
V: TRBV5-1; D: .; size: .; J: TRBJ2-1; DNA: TGCGCCAGCAGCTGGGGGCGCGGAAGCTCCTACAATGAGCAGTTCTTC; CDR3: CASSWGRGSSYNEQFF
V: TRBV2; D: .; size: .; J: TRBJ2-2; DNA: TGTGCCAGCAGTGCGGAGGGTTCGAACACCGGGGAGCTGTTTTTT; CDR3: CASSAEGSNTGELFF
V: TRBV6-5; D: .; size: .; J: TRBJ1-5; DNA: TGTGCCAGCAGTCCCCAACCGGGGAGCAATCAGCCCCAGCATTTT; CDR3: CASSPQPGSNQPQHF
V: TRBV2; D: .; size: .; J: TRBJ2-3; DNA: TGTGCCAGCAGCCTCAGGGGCCCAGATACGCAGTATTTT; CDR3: CASSLRGPDTQYF
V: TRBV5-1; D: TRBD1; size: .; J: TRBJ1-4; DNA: TGCGCCAGCAGCCCCGGGACAGGGGGGAATGAAAAACTGTTTTTT; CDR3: CASSPGTGGNEKLFF
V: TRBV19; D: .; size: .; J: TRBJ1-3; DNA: TGTGCCAGTAGTCAGATCAATTCTGGAAACACCATATATTTT; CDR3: CASSQINSGNTIYF
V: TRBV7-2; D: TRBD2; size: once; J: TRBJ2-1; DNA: TGTGCCAGCAGCCCATTAGCGGGGGGAGAGCAGTTCTTC; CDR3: CASSPLAGGEQFF
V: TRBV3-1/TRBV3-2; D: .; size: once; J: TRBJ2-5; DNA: TGTGCCAGCAGCCTACGGACAAGGGGAGGTGGGGAGACCCAGTACTTC; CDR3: CASSLRTRGGGETQYF
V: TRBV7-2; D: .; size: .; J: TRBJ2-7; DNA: TGTGCCAGCAGCTTAGCGTGGAGTATCAGCTCCTACGAGCAGTACTTC; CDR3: CASSLAWSISSYEQYF
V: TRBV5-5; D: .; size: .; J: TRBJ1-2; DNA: TGTGCCAGCAGCTTGGTCGGGTCTCTGGGGGCCCCACCAAACTATGGCTACACCTTC; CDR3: CASSLVGSLGAPPNYGYTF
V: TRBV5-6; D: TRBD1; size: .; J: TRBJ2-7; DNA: TGTGCCAGCAGGAGGACAGGGGTTAACGAGCAGTACTTC; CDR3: CASRRTGVNEQYF
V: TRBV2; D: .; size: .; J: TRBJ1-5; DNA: TGTGCCAGCAGTCGGGACCTCAGGGAGGATCAGCCCCAGCATTTT; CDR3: CASSRDLREDQPQHF
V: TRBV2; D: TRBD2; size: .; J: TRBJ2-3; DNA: TGTGCCAGCCGTGTATCCAGCGGGGGGACGGTTACGCAGTATTTT; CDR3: CASRVSSGGTVTQYF
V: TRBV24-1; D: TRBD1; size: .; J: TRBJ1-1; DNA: TGTGCCACCAGGGGGGACAGTAGGCTTGAAGCTTTCTTT; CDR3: CATRGDSRLEAFF
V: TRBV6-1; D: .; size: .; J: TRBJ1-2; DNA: TGTGCCAGCAGTGAACAGGGGAAGGACTATGGCTACACCTTC; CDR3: CASSEQGKDYGYTF
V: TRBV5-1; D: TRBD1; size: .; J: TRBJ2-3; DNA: TGCGCCAGCAGCTTGGAATTGGCAGGGGGCAACACAGATACGCAGTATTTT; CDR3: CASSLELAGGNTDTQYF
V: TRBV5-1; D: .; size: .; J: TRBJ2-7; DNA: TGCGCCAGCAGCTTGGCCGGGGGAAACGACGAGCAGTACTTC; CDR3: CASSLAGGNDEQYF
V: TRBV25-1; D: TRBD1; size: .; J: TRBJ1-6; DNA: TGTGCCAGCAGTGGACGGACAGGGGGGAATTCACCCCTCCACTTT; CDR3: CASSGRTGGNSPLHF
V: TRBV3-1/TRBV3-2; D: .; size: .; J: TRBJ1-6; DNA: TGTGCCAGCACCCTCACCGGGGGGGCTGGTAATTCACCCCTCCACTTT; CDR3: CASTLTGGAGNSPLHF
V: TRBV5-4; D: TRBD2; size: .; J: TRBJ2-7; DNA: TGTGCCAGCAGCTTGGGTCTAGCGGGGGGCCAGTACTTC; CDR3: CASSLGLAGGQYF
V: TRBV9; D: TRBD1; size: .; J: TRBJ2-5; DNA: TGTGCCAGCAGCGCTACAGGGGGAGAGACCCAGTACTTC; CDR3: CASSATGGETQYF
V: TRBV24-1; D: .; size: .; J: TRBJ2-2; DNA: TGTGCCACCAGTGATCCCCGTCCAGGGGGGAGCACCGGGGAGCTGTTTTTT; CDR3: CATSDPRPGGSTGELFF
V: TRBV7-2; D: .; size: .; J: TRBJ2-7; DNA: TGTGCCAGCAGCTTAACATCCTCCTACGAGCAGTACTTC; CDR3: CASSLTSSYEQYF
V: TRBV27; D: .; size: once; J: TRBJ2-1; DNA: TGTGCCAGCAGTTCCTCTATGGGGGTTGGGGGCGGCGGCAATGAGCAGTTCTTC; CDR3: CASSSSMGVGGGGNEQFF
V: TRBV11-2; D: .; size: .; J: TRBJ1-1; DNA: TGTGCCAGCAGCTTTCAGGGGCTCACTGAAGCTTTCTTT; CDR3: CASSFQGLTEAFF
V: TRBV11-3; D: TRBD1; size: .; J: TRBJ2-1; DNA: TGTGCCAGCAGCCGTACTCGGACAGGAGAGCAGTTCTTC; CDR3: CASSRTRTGEQFF
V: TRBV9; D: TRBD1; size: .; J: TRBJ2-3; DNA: TGTGCCAGCAGCGTCCGGGACAGAATTGCAGATACGCAGTATTTT; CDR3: CASSVRDRIADTQYF
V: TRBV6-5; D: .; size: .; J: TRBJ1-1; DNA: TGTGCCAGCAAAGCAGGCACGAACACTGAAGCTTTCTTT; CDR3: CASKAGTNTEAFF
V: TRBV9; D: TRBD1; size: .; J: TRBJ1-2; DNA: TGTGCCAGCAGCGGAGGACAGGGGGCATCTAACTATGGCTACACCTTC; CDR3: CASSGGQGASNYGYTF
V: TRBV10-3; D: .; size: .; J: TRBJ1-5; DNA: TGTGCCATCAGTGTTCACTTCGCGGGACTCTACTATAGCAATCAGCCCCAGCATTTT; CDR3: CAISVHFAGLYYSNQPQHF